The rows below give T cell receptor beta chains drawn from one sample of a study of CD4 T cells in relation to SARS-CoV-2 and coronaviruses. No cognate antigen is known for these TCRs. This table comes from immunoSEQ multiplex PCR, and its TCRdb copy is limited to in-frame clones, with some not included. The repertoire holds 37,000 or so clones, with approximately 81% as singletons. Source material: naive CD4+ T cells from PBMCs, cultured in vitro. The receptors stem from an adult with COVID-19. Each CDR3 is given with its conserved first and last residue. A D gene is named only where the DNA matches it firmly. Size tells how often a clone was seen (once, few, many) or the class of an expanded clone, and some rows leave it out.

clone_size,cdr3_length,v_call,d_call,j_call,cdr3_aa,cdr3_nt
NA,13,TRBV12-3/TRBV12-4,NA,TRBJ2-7,CASSLPGDAEQYF,TGTGCCAGCAGTTTACCGGGGGACGCGGAGCAGTACTTC
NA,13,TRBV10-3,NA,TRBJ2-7,CATLPKSSYEQYF,TGTGCCACCCTTCCCAAAAGCTCCTACGAGCAGTACTTC
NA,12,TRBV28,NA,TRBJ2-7,CASSLLVYEQYF,TGTGCCAGCAGTTTACTAGTCTACGAGCAGTACTTC
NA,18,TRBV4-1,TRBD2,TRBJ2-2,CASSQVGTSGPLTGELFF,TGCGCCAGCAGCCAAGTTGGGACTAGCGGGCCTCTCACCGGGGAGCTGTTTTTT
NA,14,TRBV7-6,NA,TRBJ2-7,CASSPRGSSYEQYF,TGTGCCAGCAGCCCCAGGGGTAGCTCCTACGAGCAGTACTTC
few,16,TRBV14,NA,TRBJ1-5,CASSGRLQTPNQPQHF,TGTGCCAGCAGCGGGCGGTTGCAAACCCCCAATCAGCCCCAGCATTTT
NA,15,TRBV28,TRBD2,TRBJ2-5,CASSLPSGEGETQYF,TGTGCCAGCAGTCTCCCTAGCGGCGAGGGGGAGACCCAGTACTTC
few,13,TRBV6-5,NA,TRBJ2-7,CASRSHRVGEQYF,TGTGCCAGCAGATCCCACCGGGTAGGCGAGCAGTACTTC
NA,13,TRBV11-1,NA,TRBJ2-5,CASSGSWGETQYF,TGTGCCAGCAGCGGGAGTTGGGGAGAGACCCAGTACTTC
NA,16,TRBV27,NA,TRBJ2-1,CASSLSGQGRYNEQFF,TGTGCCAGCAGTTTATCCGGGCAGGGCAGGTACAATGAGCAGTTCTTC
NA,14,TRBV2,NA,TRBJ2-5,CASSVMAPGETQYF,TGTGCCAGCAGTGTTATGGCCCCCGGGGAGACCCAGTACTTC
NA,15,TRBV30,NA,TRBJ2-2,CAWSETRANTGELFF,TGTGCCTGGAGTGAGACTAGGGCGAACACCGGGGAGCTGTTTTTT
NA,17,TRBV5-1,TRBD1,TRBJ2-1,CASSLARSGTAYNEQFF,TGCGCCAGCAGCTTGGCGCGCTCCGGGACAGCCTACAATGAGCAGTTCTTC
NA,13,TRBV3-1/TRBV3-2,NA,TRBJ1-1,CASRLRPGTEAFF,TGTGCCAGCAGACTCCGGCCAGGCACTGAAGCTTTCTTT
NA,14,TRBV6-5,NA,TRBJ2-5,CAGSPGLRQETQYF,TGTGCCGGATCACCGGGACTTCGACAAGAGACCCAGTACTTC
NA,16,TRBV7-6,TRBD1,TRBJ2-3,CASSTGRDRGQDTQYF,TGTGCCAGCAGCACCGGACGGGACAGGGGGCAAGATACGCAGTATTTT
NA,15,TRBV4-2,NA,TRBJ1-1,CASSQDGQSNTEAFF,TGTGCCAGCAGCCAAGACGGACAGTCGAACACTGAAGCTTTCTTT
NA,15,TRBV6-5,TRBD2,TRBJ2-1,CASSPGLAGRNEQFF,TGTGCCAGCAGCCCGGGGTTAGCGGGACGAAATGAGCAGTTCTTC
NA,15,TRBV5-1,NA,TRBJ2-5,CASSPLLSGGVTQYF,TGCGCCAGCAGCCCATTACTTTCTGGGGGAGTGACCCAGTACTTC
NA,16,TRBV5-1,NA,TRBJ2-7,CASSLVAGAGSDEQYF,TGCGCCAGCAGCTTGGTGGCAGGGGCCGGCTCAGACGAGCAGTACTTC
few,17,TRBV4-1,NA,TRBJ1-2,CASSQWLGQRTNYGYTF,TGCGCCAGCAGCCAGTGGTTAGGACAGCGCACTAACTATGGCTACACCTTC
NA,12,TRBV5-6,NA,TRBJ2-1,CASSLGFNEQFF,TGTGCCAGCAGCTTGGGGTTTAATGAGCAGTTCTTC
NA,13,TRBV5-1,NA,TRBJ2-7,CASSPLSSYEQYF,TGCGCCAGCAGTCCCCTCAGCTCCTACGAGCAGTACTTC
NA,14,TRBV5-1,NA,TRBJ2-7,CASSLDQGLYEQYF,TGCGCCAGCAGCTTGGATCAGGGGCTCTACGAGCAGTACTTC
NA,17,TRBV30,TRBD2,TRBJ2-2,CAWSDLAGGPGSGELFF,TGTGCCTGGAGTGACCTAGCGGGAGGGCCGGGGTCCGGGGAGCTGTTTTTT
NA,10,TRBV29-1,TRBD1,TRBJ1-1,CSAGGAEAFF,TGCAGCGCAGGGGGTGCTGAAGCTTTCTTT
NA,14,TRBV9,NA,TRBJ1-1,CASSVEGRGTEAFF,TGTGCCAGCAGCGTAGAGGGACGGGGCACTGAAGCTTTCTTT
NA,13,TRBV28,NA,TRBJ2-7,CASSLTQTYEQYF,TGTGCCAGCAGTTTAACACAAACCTACGAGCAGTACTTC
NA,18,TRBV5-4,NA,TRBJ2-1,CASSRRLGGPGGGLEQFF,TGTGCCAGCAGTCGGAGGCTTGGTGGTCCTGGAGGTGGGCTTGAGCAGTTCTTC
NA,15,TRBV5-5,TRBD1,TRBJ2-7,CASSLGQGFSYEQYF,TGTGCCAGCAGCTTGGGACAGGGGTTTTCCTACGAGCAGTACTTC
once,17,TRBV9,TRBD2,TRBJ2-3,CASSAQTSGYSTDTQYF,TGTGCCAGCAGCGCCCAGACTAGCGGGTATAGCACAGATACGCAGTATTTT
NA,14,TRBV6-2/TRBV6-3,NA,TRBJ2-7,CASSYPRQDYEQYF,TGTGCCAGCAGTTACCCAAGACAAGACTACGAGCAGTACTTC
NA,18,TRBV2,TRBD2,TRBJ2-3,CASTRTGYTAGEADTQYF,TGTGCCAGCACTCGCACCGGGTATACAGCGGGAGAAGCAGATACGCAGTATTTT
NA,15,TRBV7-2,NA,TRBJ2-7,CASSLTPGGGFEQYF,TGTGCCAGCAGCTTAACGCCAGGAGGGGGCTTCGAGCAGTACTTC
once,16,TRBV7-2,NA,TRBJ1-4,CASSLAKGSTNEKLFF,TGTGCCAGCAGCCTCGCCAAGGGTTCCACTAATGAAAAACTGTTTTTT
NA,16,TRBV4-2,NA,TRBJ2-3,CASSQVAGTSTDTQYF,TGTGCCAGCAGCCAAGTGGCGGGGACTAGCACAGATACGCAGTATTTT
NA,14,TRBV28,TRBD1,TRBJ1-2,CASSFGQGSYGYTF,TGTGCCAGCAGTTTCGGACAGGGAAGCTATGGCTACACCTTC
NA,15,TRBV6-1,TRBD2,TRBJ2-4,CASSEWREAKNIQYF,TGTGCCAGCAGTGAGTGGCGGGAGGCCAAAAACATTCAGTACTTC
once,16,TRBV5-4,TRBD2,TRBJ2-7,CASSLDGSGKGGEQYF,TGTGCCAGCAGCTTGGATGGTAGCGGGAAAGGAGGCGAGCAGTACTTC
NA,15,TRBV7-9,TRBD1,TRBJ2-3,CASSLGQLSTDTQYF,TGTGCCAGCAGCCTGGGACAGCTAAGCACAGATACGCAGTATTTT
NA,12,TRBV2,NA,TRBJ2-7,CASEQGGSEQYF,TGTGCCAGCGAGCAGGGAGGCTCCGAGCAGTACTTC
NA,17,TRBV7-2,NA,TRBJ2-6,CASSLEGTLAGANVLTF,TGTGCCAGCAGCTTAGAGGGAACTTTAGCTGGGGCCAACGTCCTGACTTTC
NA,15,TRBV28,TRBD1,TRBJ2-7,CASSSPSTGDYEQYF,TGTGCCAGCAGTTCCCCCTCGACAGGGGACTACGAGCAGTACTTC
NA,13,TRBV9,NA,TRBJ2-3,CASSVARTDTQYF,TGTGCCAGCAGCGTAGCACGGACAGATACGCAGTATTTT
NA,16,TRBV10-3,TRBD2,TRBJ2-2,CAISEFLAGGAGELFF,TGTGCCATCAGTGAGTTTCTAGCGGGAGGAGCCGGGGAGCTGTTTTTT
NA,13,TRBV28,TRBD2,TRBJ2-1,CASSGSSYNEQFF,TGTGCCAGTAGCGGGAGCTCCTACAATGAGCAGTTCTTC
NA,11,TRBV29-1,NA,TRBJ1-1,CSVFIVSEAFF,TGCAGCGTTTTTATCGTCTCTGAAGCTTTCTTT
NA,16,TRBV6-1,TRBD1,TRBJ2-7,CASSEVGGDRAYEQYF,TGTGCCAGCAGTGAAGTGGGGGGGGACAGGGCCTACGAGCAGTACTTC
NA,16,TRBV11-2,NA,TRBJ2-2,CASSSRLRMNTGELFF,TGTGCCAGCAGCTCAAGACTGCGGATGAACACCGGGGAGCTGTTTTTT
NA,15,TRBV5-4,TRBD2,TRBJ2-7,CASSATSGSTHEQYF,TGTGCCAGCAGCGCGACTAGCGGGAGTACCCACGAGCAGTACTTC
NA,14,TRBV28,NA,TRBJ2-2,CASREATEIGELFF,TGTGCCAGCAGGGAAGCGACGGAGATCGGGGAGCTGTTTTTT
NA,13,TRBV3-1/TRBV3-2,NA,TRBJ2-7,CASSSEILREQYF,TGTGCCAGCAGTTCAGAGATATTGCGCGAGCAGTACTTC
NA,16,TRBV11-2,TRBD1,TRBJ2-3,CASSPRGGDSTDTQYF,TGTGCCAGCAGCCCAAGGGGTGGGGACAGTACAGATACGCAGTATTTT
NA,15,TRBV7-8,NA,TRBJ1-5,CASSSDSLRNQPQHF,TGTGCCAGCAGCTCGGACAGTTTGCGCAATCAGCCCCAGCATTTT